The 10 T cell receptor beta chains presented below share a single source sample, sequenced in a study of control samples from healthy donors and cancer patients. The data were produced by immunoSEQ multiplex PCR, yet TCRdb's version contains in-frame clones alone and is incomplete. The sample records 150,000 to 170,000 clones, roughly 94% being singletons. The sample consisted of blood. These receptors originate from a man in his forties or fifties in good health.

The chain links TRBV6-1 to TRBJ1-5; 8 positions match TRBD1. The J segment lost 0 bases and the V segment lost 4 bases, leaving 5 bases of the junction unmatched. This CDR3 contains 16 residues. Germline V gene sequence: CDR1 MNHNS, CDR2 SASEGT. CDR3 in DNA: TGTGCCAGCAGTGGGGGACAGGTCTATAGCAATCAGCCCCAGCATTTT. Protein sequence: CASSGGQVYSNQPQHF.

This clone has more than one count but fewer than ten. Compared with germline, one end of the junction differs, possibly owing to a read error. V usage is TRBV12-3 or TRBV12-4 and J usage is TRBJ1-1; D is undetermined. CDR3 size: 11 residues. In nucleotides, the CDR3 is TGTGCCAGCAGTTTACTTCTGACGGTAGAGTTT. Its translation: CASSLLLTVEF.

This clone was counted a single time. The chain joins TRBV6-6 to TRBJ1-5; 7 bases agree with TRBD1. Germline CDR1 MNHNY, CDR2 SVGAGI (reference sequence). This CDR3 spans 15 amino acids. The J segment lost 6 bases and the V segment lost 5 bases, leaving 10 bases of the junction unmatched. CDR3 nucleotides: TGTGCCAGCAGTAATAGGGCAGGGGGAAGTCAGCCCCAGCATTTT. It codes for CASSNRAGGSQPQHF.

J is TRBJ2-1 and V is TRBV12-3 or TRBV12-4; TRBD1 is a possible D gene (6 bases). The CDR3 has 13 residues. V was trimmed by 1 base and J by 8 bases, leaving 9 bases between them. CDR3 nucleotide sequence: TGTGCCAGCAGTTTAGACAGGGTCGATGAGCAGTTCTTC. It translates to CASSLDRVDEQFF.

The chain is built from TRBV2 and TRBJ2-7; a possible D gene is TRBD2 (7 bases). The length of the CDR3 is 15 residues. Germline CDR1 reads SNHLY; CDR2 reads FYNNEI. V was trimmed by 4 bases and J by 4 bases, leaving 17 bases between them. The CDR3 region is CASSVEGGLGYEQYF. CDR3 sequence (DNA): TGTGCCAGCAGTGTTGAGGGGGGGCTTGGTTACGAGCAGTACTTC.

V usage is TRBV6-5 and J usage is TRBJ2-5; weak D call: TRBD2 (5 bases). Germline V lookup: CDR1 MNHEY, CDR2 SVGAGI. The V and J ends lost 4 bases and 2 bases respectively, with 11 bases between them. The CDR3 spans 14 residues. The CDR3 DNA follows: TGTGCCAGCAGTTTTAACAGACTACAAGAGACCCAGTACTTC. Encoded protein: CASSFNRLQETQYF.

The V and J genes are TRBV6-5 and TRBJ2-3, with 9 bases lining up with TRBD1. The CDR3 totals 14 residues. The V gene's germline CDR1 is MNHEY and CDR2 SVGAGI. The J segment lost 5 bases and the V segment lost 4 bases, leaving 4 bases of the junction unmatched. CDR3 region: CASSLGQGIDTQYF. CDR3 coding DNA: TGTGCCAGCAGTTTGGGACAGGGAATAGATACGCAGTATTTT.

DNA of the CDR3: TGCGCCAGCAGCCAAGATGAGGGGGCGAGCAATCAGCCCCAGCATTTT. Translation gives CASSQDEGASNQPQHF. This chain joins TRBV4-1 and TRBJ1-5; 7 positions agree with TRBD1. J gave up 1 base and V 0 bases, and 3 bases lay outside the gene matches. Germline-derived CDR1 and CDR2 are MGHRA and YSYEKL. The CDR3 covers 16 residues.

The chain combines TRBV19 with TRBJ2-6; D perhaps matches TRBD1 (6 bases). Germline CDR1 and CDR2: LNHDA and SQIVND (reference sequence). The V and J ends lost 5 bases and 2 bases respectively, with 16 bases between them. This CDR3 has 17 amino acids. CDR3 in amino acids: CASSPRVGGAGANVLTF. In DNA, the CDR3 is TGTGCCAGTAGTCCCCGGGTTGGGGGCGCTGGGGCCAACGTCCTGACTTTC. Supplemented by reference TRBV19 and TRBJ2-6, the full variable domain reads DGGITQSPKYLFRKEGQNVTLSCEQNLNHDAMYWYRQDPGQGLRLIYYSQIVNDFQKGDIAEGYSVSREKKESFPLTVTSAQKNPTAFYLCASSPRVGGAGANVLTFGAGSRLTVL.

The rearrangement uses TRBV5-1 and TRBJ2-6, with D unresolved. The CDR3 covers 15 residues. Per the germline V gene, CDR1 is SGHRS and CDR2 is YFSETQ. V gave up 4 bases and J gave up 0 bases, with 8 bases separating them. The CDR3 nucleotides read TGCGCCAGCAGCCTTTCCGTCTCTGGGGCCAACGTCCTGACTTTC. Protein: CASSLSVSGANVLTF.